The T cell receptor beta chain under discussion was sequenced for a study of shared clonotypes between healthy human individuals. Study-level background: Donor ages ranged 18 to 49 years: a couple of women, a few men.

With respect to this clone: The target antigen is unknown.

J gave up 3 bases and V 3 bases, and 4 bases lay outside the gene matches. The CDR3 contains 14 residues. From germline, CDR1 is SQVTM and CDR2 ANQGSEA. As processed by the authors: Junction-only immunoSEQ sequences carried no quality scores, so filtering differed. Generated by immunoSEQ multiplex PCR, the TCRdb table keeps only in-frame clones and is missing some. D and trimming come from the DNA, and the V and J calls and clone size come from that table. The sample consists of 1.6 million or so clones, roughly 97% of them appearing once. Study results and caveats: Sample collection involved blood only; tissue repertoires are likely different.

The rearrangement links TRBV29-1 to TRBJ2-1; TRBD2 aligns across 8 bases. The sample taken for sequencing was naive CD4+ T cells sorted from blood. Subset described: CD45RA+ positively selected. This TCR was recovered from a man aged 30 to 45 in good health. The CDR3 region has the DNA TGCAGCGTTGAGGGGACTAGGGACTACAATGAGCAGTTCTTC. Amino acid sequence: CSVEGTRDYNEQFF.